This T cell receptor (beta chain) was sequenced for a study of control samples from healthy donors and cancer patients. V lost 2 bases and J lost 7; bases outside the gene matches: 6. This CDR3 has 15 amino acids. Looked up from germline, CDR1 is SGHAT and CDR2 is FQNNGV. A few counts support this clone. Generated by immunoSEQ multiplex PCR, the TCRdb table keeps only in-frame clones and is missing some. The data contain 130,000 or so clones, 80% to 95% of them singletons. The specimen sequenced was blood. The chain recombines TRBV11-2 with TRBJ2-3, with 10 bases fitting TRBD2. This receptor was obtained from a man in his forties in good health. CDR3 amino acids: CASSLSGGASHTQYF. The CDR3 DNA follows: TGTGCCAGCAGCTTAAGCGGGGGGGCCTCGCATACGCAGTATTTT.